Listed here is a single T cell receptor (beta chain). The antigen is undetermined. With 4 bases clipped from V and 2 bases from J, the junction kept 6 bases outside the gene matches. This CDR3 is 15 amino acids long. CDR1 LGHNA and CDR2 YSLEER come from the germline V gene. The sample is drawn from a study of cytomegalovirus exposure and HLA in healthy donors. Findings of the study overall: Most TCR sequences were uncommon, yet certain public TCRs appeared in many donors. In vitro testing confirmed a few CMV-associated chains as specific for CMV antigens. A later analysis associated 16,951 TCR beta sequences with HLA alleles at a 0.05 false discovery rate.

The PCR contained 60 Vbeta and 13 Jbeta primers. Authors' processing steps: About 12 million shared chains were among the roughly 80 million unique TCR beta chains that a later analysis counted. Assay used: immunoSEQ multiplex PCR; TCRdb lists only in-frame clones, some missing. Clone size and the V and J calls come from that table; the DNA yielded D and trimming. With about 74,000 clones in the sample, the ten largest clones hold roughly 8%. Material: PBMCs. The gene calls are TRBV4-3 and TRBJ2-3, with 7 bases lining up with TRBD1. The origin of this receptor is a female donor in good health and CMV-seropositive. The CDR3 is CASSLEGGATDTQYF. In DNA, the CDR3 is TGCGCCAGCAGCCTAGAAGGGGGCGCCACAGATACGCAGTATTTT.